Listed below are T cell receptor beta chains from one sample, sequenced in a study of shared clonotypes between healthy human individuals. TCRdb's copy holds only in-frame clones and misses some; the assay was immunoSEQ multiplex PCR. The sample has more than 1 million clones, about 80% seen once; the top ten hold under 0.65%. Sample: memory CD4+ T cells from PBMCs. The receptors were sampled from a man aged 18-30 years in good health. Some clones in this sample may be carry-over from other donors' samples. Each CDR3 is given with its conserved first and last residue. D genes are given only for firm matches. Not all rows give a size; the values are once, few, many and, for expanded clones, a class.

clone size,V gene,D gene,J gene,CDR3 DNA,CDR3 protein
.,TRBV30,TRBD2,TRBJ2-7,TGTGCCTGGAGCTGGACTAGCGGGAACTACGAGCAGTACTTC,CAWSWTSGNYEQYF
once,TRBV29-1,TRBD2,TRBJ2-5,TGCAGCGTTGGGGCTAGCGGGCGGCAAGAGACCCAGTACTTC,CSVGASGRQETQYF
.,TRBV9,.,TRBJ1-1,TGTGCCAGCAGCACCCGGGGCGACCCAAACCCTGAAGCTTTCTTT,CASSTRGDPNPEAFF
.,TRBV28,TRBD1,TRBJ1-4,TGTGCCAGCAGTTTCGGACAGGGGGGGTTTGAAAAACTGTTTTTT,CASSFGQGGFEKLFF
few,TRBV4-1,.,TRBJ2-3,TGCGCCAGCAGCCCGGGCGGAAGGAGCACAGATACGCAGTATTTT,CASSPGGRSTDTQYF
few,TRBV19,.,TRBJ2-1,TGTGCCAGTAGTATAGTATCGGTCGCCGCCAATGAGCAGTTCTTC,CASSIVSVAANEQFF
.,TRBV2,.,TRBJ2-2,TGTGCCAGCAGTCGAACAGGTTCCACCGGGGAGCTGTTTTTT,CASSRTGSTGELFF
.,TRBV7-2,.,TRBJ1-2,TGTGCCAGCAGCTTAGGGTCTACAGGGTGGTATGGCTACACCTTC,CASSLGSTGWYGYTF
once,TRBV6-1,.,TRBJ1-4,TGTGCCAGCAGTGAAGAATTAGGGTTTGATGAAAAACTGTTTTTT,CASSEELGFDEKLFF
.,TRBV7-6,.,TRBJ2-1,TGTGCCAGCAGCTTAGCGTTCGGGAGTGTTTCCTACAATGAGCAGTTCTTC,CASSLAFGSVSYNEQFF